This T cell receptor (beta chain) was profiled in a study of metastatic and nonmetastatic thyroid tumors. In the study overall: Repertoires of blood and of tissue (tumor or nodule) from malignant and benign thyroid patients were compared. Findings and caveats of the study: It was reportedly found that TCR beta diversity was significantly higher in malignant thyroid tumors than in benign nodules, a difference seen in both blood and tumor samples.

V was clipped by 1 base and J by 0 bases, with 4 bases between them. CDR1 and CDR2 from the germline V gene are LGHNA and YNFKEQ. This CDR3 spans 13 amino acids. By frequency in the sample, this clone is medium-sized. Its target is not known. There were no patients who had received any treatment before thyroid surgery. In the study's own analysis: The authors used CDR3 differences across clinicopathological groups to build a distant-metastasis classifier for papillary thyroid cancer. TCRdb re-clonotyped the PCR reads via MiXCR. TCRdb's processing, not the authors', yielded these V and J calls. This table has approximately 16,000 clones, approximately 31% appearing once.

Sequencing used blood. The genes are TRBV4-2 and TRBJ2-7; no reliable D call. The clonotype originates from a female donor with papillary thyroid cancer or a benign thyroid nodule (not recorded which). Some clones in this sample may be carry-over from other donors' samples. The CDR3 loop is CASSQVPSYEQYF. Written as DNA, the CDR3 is TGTGCCAGCAGCCAAGTCCCCTCCTACGAGCAGTACTTC.